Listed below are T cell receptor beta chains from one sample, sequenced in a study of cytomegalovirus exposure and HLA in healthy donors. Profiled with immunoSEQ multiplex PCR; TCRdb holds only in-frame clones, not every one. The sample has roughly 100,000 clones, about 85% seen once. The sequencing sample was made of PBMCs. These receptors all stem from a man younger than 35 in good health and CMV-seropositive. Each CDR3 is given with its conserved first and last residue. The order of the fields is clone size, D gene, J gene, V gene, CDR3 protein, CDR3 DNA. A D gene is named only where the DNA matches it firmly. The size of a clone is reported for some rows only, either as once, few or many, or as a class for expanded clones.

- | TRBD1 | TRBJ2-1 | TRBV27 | CASSLAGGTGDPWNEQFF | TGTGCCAGCAGTTTAGCGGGTGGGACAGGGGATCCTTGGAATGAGCAGTTCTTC
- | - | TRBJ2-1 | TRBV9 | CASSVGPRNEQFF | TGTGCCAGCAGCGTAGGCCCGCGAAATGAGCAGTTCTTC
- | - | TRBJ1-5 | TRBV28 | CASSFGPYSNQPQHF | TGTGCCAGCAGTTTTGGCCCTTATAGCAATCAGCCCCAGCATTTT
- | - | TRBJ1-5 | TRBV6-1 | CASSPQRPNQPQHF | TGTGCCAGCAGCCCCCAGAGGCCGAATCAGCCCCAGCATTTT
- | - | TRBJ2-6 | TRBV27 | CASSGLAGSRANVLTF | TGTGCCAGCAGCGGACTTGCGGGGAGCAGGGCCAACGTCCTGACTTTC
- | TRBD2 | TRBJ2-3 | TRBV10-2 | CASSDLGLAGTDTQYF | TGCGCCAGCAGTGATTTAGGACTAGCGGGCACAGATACGCAGTATTTT
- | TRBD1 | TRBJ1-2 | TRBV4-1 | CASSQGGQGYYGYTF | TGCGCCAGCAGCCAAGGAGGACAGGGCTACTATGGCTACACCTTC
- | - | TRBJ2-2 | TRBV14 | CASSPSRGHIGELFF | TGTGCCAGCAGCCCAAGCAGGGGTCACATCGGGGAGCTGTTTTTT
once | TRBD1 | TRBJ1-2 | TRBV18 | CASSTGGIYGYTF | TGTGCCAGCTCAACAGGGGGCATCTATGGCTACACCTTC
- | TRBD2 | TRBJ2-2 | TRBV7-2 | CASSSTWTSGSTGELFF | TGTGCCAGCAGCTCTACCTGGACTAGCGGGAGCACCGGGGAGCTGTTTTTT
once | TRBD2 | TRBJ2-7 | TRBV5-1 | CASSLVLAGSYEQYF | TGCGCCAGCAGCTTGGTCCTAGCGGGTTCCTACGAGCAGTACTTC
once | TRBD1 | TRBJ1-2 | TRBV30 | CAWTVRGLIFYGYTF | TGTGCCTGGACGGTCAGGGGGCTGATTTTCTATGGCTACACCTTC
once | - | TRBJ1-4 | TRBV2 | CASSISGIEKLFF | TGTGCCAGCAGTATCTCAGGGATTGAAAAACTGTTTTTT
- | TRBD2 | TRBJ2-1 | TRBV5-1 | CASSPIAGGYNEQFF | TGCGCCAGCAGCCCCATAGCGGGAGGGTACAATGAGCAGTTCTTC
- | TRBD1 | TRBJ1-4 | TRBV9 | CASSGGQGPEKLFF | TGTGCCAGCAGTGGGGGACAGGGGCCCGAAAAACTGTTTTTT
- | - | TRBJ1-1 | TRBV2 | CASSESPRRGGTEAFF | TGTGCCAGCAGTGAGTCCCCTCGCAGGGGTGGTACTGAAGCTTTCTTT
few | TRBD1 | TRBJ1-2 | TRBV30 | CAWTSQGAYIYGYTF | TGTGCCTGGACTTCACAGGGGGCTTACATCTATGGCTACACCTTC
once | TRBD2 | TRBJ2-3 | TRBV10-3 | CAISETQGLALDFVGTDTQYF | TGTGCCATCAGTGAAACGCAGGGACTAGCTCTTGATTTCGTTGGCACAGATACGCAGTATTTT
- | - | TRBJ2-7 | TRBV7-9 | CASSTGTRSYEQYF | TGTGCCAGCAGCACCGGGACAAGATCCTACGAGCAGTACTTC
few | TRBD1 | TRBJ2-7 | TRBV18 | CASSPGTGQYEQYF | TGTGCCAGCTCACCGGGGACAGGCCAATACGAGCAGTACTTC
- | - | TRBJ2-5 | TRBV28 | CASSSSGETQYF | TGTGCCAGCAGTTCCTCCGGAGAGACCCAGTACTTC
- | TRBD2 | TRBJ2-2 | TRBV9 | CASSVGSGSETGELFF | TGTGCCAGCAGCGTAGGAAGCGGGAGTGAGACCGGGGAGCTGTTTTTT
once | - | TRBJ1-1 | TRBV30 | CAWAPGLGDTEAFF | TGTGCCTGGGCCCCGGGACTGGGGGACACTGAAGCTTTCTTT
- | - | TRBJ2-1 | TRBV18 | CASSQRELDEQFF | TGTGCCAGCTCCCAACGCGAGCTCGATGAGCAGTTCTTC
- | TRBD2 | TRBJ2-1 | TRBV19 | CASSISPSGNYNEQFF | TGTGCCAGTAGTATATCTCCTAGCGGGAACTACAATGAGCAGTTCTTC
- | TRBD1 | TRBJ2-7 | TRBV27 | CASTLRGTGAGYEQYF | TGTGCCAGCACCCTAAGGGGGACAGGGGCAGGCTACGAGCAGTACTTC
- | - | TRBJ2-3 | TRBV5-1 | CASSLPRQTPGADTQYF | TGCGCCAGCAGCTTACCGAGACAGACCCCTGGGGCAGATACGCAGTATTTT
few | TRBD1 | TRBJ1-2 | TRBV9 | CASSPGTGNYGYTF | TGTGCCAGCAGCCCAGGGACAGGGAACTATGGCTACACCTTC
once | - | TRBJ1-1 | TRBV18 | CASSLGQLNTEAFF | TGTGCCAGCTCACTCGGACAGTTGAACACTGAAGCTTTCTTT
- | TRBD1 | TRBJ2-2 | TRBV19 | CASRRGGATGELFF | TGTGCCAGTAGGCGAGGGGGCGCGACCGGGGAGCTGTTTTTT
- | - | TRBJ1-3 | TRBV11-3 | CASSPEAGNSGNTIYF | TGTGCCAGCAGCCCGGAGGCGGGGAACTCTGGAAACACCATATATTTT
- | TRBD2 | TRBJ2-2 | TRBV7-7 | CASSEGLAGVSTGELFF | TGTGCCAGCAGCGAGGGACTAGCGGGAGTCAGCACCGGGGAGCTGTTTTTT
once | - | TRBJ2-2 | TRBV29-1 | CSGAATNTGELFF | TGCAGCGGGGCAGCCACTAACACCGGGGAGCTGTTTTTT
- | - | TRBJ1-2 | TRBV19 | CASSRDGRYYGYTF | TGTGCCAGTAGTAGGGACGGGAGATACTATGGCTACACCTTC
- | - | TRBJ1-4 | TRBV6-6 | CASSYEGNNEKLFF | TGTGCCAGCAGTTACGAGGGTAACAATGAAAAACTGTTTTTT
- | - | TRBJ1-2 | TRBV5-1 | CASSTLGGNYGYTF | TGCGCCAGCAGTACCCTGGGGGGGAACTATGGCTACACCTTC
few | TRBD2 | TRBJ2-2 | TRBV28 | CASSSATSGRHTGELFF | TGTGCCAGCAGCTCCGCCACTAGCGGGAGACACACCGGGGAGCTGTTTTTT
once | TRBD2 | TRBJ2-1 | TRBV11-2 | CASSLDPAGVYNEQFF | TGTGCCAGCAGCTTAGATCCAGCGGGAGTCTACAATGAGCAGTTCTTC
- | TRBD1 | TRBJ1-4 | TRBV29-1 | CSVWTGRNEKLFF | TGCAGCGTTTGGACAGGGAGAAATGAAAAACTGTTTTTT
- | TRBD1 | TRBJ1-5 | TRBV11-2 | CASSSGQGSNQPQHF | TGTGCCAGCAGCTCCGGACAGGGTAGCAATCAGCCCCAGCATTTT
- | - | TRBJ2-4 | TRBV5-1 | CASSLAVAGDAKNIQYF | TGCGCCAGCAGCTTGGCAGTGGCAGGGGATGCCAAAAACATTCAGTACTTC
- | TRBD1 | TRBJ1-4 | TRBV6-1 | CASSEGQGGGNEKLFF | TGTGCCAGCAGTGAGGGACAGGGGGGGGGTAATGAAAAACTGTTTTTT
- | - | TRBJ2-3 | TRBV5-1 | CASSPGLLSTDTQYF | TGCGCCAGCAGCCCTGGACTATTGAGCACAGATACGCAGTATTTT
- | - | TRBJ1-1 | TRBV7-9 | CASGEMNTEAFF | TGTGCCAGCGGGGAGATGAACACTGAAGCTTTCTTT
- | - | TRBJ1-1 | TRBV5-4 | CASSHTGRTLNTEAFF | TGTGCCAGCAGCCACACGGGTCGGACATTGAACACTGAAGCTTTCTTT
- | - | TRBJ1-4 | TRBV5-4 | CASSILSATNEKLFF | TGTGCCAGCAGCATTCTGTCTGCAACTAATGAAAAACTGTTTTTT
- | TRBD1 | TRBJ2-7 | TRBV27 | CASSYSGQKSSYEQYF | TGTGCCAGCAGTTACTCGGGACAGAAGAGCTCCTACGAGCAGTACTTC